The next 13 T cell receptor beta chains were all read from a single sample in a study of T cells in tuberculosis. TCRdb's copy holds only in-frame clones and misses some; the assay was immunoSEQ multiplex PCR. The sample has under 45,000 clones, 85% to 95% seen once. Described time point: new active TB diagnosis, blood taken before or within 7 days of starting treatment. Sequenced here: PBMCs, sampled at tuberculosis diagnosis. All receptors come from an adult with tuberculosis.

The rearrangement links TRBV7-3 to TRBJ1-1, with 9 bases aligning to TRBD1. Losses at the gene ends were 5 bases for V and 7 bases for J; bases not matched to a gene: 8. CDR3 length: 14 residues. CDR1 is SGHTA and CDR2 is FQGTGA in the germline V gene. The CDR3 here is CASSADRGLGEAFF. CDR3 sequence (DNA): TGTGCCAGCAGCGCGGACAGGGGATTGGGTGAAGCTTTCTTT.

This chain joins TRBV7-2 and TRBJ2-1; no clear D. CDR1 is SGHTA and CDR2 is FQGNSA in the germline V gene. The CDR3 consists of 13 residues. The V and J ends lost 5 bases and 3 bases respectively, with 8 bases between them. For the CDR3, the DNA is TGTGCCAGCAGCGCACAGCACTACAATGAGCAGTTCTTC. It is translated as CASSAQHYNEQFF. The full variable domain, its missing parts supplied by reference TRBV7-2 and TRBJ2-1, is GAGVSQSPSNKVTEKGKDVELRCDPISGHTALYWYRQSLGQGLEFLIYFQGNSAPDKSGLPSDRFSAERTGGSVSTLTIQRTQQEDSAVYLCASSAQHYNEQFFGPGTRLTVL.

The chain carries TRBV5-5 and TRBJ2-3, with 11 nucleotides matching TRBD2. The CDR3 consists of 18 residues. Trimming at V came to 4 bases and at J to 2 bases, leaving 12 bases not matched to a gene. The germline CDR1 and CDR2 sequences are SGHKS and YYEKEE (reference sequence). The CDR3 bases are TGTGCCAGCAGCCCTTGGCGTATAGCGGGGGGGTACACAGATACGCAGTATTTT. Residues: CASSPWRIAGGYTDTQYF.

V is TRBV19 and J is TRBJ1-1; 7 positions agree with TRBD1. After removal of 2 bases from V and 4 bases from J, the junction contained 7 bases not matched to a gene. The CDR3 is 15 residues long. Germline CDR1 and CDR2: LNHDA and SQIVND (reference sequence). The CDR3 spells CASSITGAGSTEAFF. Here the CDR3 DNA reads TGTGCCAGTAGTATAACAGGGGCTGGGAGCACTGAAGCTTTCTTT.

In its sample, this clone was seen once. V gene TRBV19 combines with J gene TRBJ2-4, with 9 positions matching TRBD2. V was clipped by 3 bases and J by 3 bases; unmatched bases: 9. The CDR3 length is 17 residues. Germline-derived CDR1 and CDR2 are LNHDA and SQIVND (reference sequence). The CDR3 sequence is CASSMRSSGVVKNIQYF. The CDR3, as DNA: TGTGCCAGTAGTATGCGGTCTAGCGGGGTTGTCAAAAACATTCAGTACTTC.

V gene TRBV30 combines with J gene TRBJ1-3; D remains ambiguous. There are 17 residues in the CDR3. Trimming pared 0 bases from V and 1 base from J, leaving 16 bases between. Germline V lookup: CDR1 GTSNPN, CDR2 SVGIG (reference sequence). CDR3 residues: CAWSVGWTSSSGNTIYF. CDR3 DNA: TGTGCCTGGAGTGTAGGGTGGACTTCTTCGTCTGGAAACACCATATATTTT. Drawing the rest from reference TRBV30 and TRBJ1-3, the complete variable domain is SQTIHQWPATLVQPVGSPLSLECTVEGTSNPNLYWYRQAAGRGLQLLFYSVGIGQISSEVPQNLSASRPQDRQFILSSKKLLLSDSGFYLCAWSVGWTSSSGNTIYFGEGSWLTVV.

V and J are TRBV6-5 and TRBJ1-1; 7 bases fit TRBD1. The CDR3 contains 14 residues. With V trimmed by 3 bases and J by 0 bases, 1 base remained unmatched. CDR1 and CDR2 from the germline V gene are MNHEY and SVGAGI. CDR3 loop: CASSYGQVNTEAFF. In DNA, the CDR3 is TGTGCCAGCAGTTATGGACAGGTGAACACTGAAGCTTTCTTT.

CDR3: CACQLAGPHGEQFF. CDR3 DNA sequence: TGTGCCTGCCAACTAGCGGGGCCCCATGGTGAGCAGTTCTTC. The chain has TRBV30 and TRBJ2-1, with 10 nucleotides matching TRBD2. The CDR3 runs to 14 residues. Germline CDR1 reads GTSNPN; CDR2 reads SVGIG (reference sequence). Trimming took 6 bases from V and 9 from J; bases not matched to a gene: 11.

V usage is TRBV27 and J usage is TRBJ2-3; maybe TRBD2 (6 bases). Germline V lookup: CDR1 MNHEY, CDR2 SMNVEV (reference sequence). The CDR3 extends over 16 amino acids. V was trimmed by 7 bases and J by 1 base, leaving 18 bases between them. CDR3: CASMPLIWGGTDTQYF. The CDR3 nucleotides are TGTGCCAGCATGCCCCTTATCTGGGGGGGCACAGATACGCAGTATTTT.

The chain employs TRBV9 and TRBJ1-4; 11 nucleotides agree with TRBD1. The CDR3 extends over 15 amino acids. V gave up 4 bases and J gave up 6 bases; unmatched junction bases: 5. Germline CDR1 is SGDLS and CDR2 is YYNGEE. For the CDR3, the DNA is TGTGCCAGCAGCCAAGGGACAGGGGGTTATGAAAAACTGTTTTTT. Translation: CASSQGTGGYEKLFF.

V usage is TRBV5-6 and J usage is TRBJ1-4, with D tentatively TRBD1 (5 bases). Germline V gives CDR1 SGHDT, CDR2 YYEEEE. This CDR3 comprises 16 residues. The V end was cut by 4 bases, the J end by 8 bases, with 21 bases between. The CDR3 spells CASSGRSTPKGEKLFF. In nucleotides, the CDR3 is TGTGCCAGCAGCGGGCGTTCCACCCCTAAGGGGGAAAAACTGTTTTTT.

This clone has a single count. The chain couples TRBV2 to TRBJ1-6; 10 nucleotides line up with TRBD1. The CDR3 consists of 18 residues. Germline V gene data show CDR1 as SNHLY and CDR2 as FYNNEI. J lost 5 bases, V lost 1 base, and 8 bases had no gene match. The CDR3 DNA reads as TGTGCCAGCAGTGAAGAGAGGACAGGGGGATACAATAATTCACCCCTCCACTTT. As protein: CASSEERTGGYNNSPLHF.

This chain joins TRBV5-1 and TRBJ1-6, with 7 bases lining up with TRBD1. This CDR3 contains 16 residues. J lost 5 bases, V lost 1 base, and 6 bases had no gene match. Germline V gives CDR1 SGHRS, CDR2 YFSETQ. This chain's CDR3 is CASSLTSTGNNSPLHF. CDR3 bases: TGCGCCAGCAGCTTGACCTCGACAGGGAATAATTCACCCCTCCACTTT.